Ten or more counts support the clone carrying this T cell receptor (beta chain). Its target is not known. Expressed TCRB transcripts were sequenced because the isolated RNA had all been reverse transcribed beforehand. Measured with immunoSEQ multiplex PCR; TCRdb has only the in-frame clones, and not every one. This sample yields fewer than 250,000 clones, of which more than 9% are seen a single time; about 0.037% belongs to the top ten. This specimen belongs to a study of beta chain features in type 1 diabetes. Study outcomes and limitations: The similarity of naive, central memory and Treg TCRB repertoires appeared greater among patients than among healthy donors.

Without exception, sorted populations had purity beyond 98%. The sequence was obtained from a woman between 18 and 29 years old in good health. What was sequenced was naive CD4+ T cells from blood.

The CDR3 region is CASSQDPGQAFGYTF. Here the CDR3 DNA reads TGCGCCAGCAGCCAAGATCCGGGACAGGCATTTGGCTACACCTTC. V is TRBV4-1 and J is TRBJ1-2, with 8 bases that match TRBD1. The ends lost 0 bases at V and 7 bases at J; junction bases unmatched: 7. Germline lookup yields CDR1 MGHRA and CDR2 YSYEKL. The CDR3 totals 15 residues.